Presented here are 20 T cell receptor beta chains from one specimen sequenced in a study of blood T cell repertoires in COVID-19. Produced via immunoSEQ multiplex PCR; TCRdb's table is partial and in-frame only. The repertoire holds some 74,000 clones, roughly three quarters seen once, with approximately 12% in the top ten. Sequencing used peripheral blood. The receptor set was obtained from a human donor in a cohort sampled during active COVID-19.

V is TRBV7-9 and J is TRBJ2-4; 7 bases map to TRBD1. Germline V gene sequence: CDR1 SEHNR, CDR2 FQNEAQ (reference sequence). The CDR3 has 14 amino acids. Trimming took 5 bases from V and 8 from J; bases not matched to a gene: 9. DNA of the CDR3: TGTGCCAGCAGCGCCAGACAGGGTCGGGACATTCAGTACTTC. Its protein is CASSARQGRDIQYF.

This clone appeared a few times. The V call is TRBV27, the J call TRBJ2-1; the D gene is possibly TRBD1 (7 bases). The CDR3 is 12 amino acids. Germline CDR1 is MNHEY and CDR2 is SMNVEV (reference sequence). The germline V and J ends were trimmed by 6 bases and 8 bases, with 11 bases remaining between them. The CDR3 DNA sequence: TGTGCCAGCAGAGCAGGGGGGTATGAGCAGTTCTTC. Residues: CASRAGGYEQFF.

The sample holds one count of this clone. V is TRBV12-3 or TRBV12-4 and J is TRBJ2-3, with a tentative D call TRBD2 (5 bases). Trimming stripped 5 bases from V and 7 bases from J, with 13 bases between. CDR3 length equals 13 residues. The chain's CDR3 is CASSPHRDNTQYF. The CDR3 nucleotides are TGTGCCAGCAGTCCGCACCGGGATAATACGCAGTATTTT.

The chain recombines TRBV24-1 with TRBJ2-2; 8 positions match TRBD1. CDR1 and CDR2 from the germline V gene are KGHDR and SFDVKD. V was pared by 5 bases and J by 6 bases, with 13 bases of the junction left unmatched. This CDR3 has 17 residues. The CDR3 is CATSASTPDRAAGELFF. The CDR3 DNA sequence: TGTGCCACCAGTGCCTCCACCCCGGACAGGGCTGCCGGGGAGCTGTTTTTT.

This chain connects TRBV4-1 to TRBJ2-2; 10 bases fit TRBD2. The CDR3 is made up of 15 amino acids. The germline V gene encodes CDR1 MGHRA and CDR2 YSYEKL. The V gene end was trimmed by 2 bases and the J gene end by 4 bases; junction bases not matched to a gene: 1. Here the CDR3 DNA reads TGCGCCAGCAGCCAACAGCGGGAGGGCACCGGGGAGCTGTTTTTT. Its translation: CASSQQREGTGELFF.

This clone was picked up one time. The CDR3 region has the DNA TGTGCCAGCAGTTTAAGCGGGTCTGGTGATGAAAAACTGTTTTTT. It translates to CASSLSGSGDEKLFF. The gene calls are TRBV28 and TRBJ1-4; D ambiguous. Germline V CDR1 and CDR2: MDHEN, SYDVKM. This CDR3 contains 15 residues. V gave up 2 bases and J gave up 6 bases, with 13 bases separating them. Full variable domain (rest looked up from reference TRBV28 and TRBJ1-4): DVKVTQSSRYLVKRTGEKVFLECVQDMDHENMFWYRQDPGLGLRLIYFSYDVKMKEKGDIPEGYSVSREKKERFSLILESASTNQTSMYLCASSLSGSGDEKLFFGSGTQLSVL.

The chain employs TRBV7-9 and TRBJ2-1; maybe TRBD2 (5 bases). CDR1 and CDR2 (germline): SEHNR, FQNEAQ (reference sequence). The CDR3 has 15 residues. The V gene lost 6 bases and the J gene lost 1 base, with 13 bases spanning the gap. This chain's CDR3 is CASSEATGSYNEQFF. CDR3 nucleotide sequence: TGTGCCAGCAGTGAAGCCACGGGGTCCTACAATGAGCAGTTCTTC.

CDR3 bases: TGTGCCAGCAGCGCCGGACAGCCTCCGGAGACCCAGTACTTC. Encoded protein: CASSAGQPPETQYF. The chain joins TRBV5-5 to TRBJ2-5, with D perhaps matching TRBD1 (6 bases). V dropped 4 bases and J dropped 5 bases, with 15 bases sitting between them. The CDR3 consists of 14 residues. Germline lookup yields CDR1 SGHKS and CDR2 YYEKEE (reference sequence).

The rearrangement uses TRBV28 and TRBJ2-7; 9 bases line up with TRBD1. The J segment lost 2 bases and the V segment lost 5 bases, leaving 7 bases of the junction unmatched. The germline V gene has CDR1 MDHEN and CDR2 SYDVKM. The CDR3 extends over 15 amino acids. CDR3 nucleotides: TGTGCCAGCAGTCTGGCCGGGACAGGGACCTACGAGCAGTACTTC. Protein sequence: CASSLAGTGTYEQYF.

The chain combines TRBV30 with TRBJ1-1; D is perhaps TRBD1 (6 bases). Germline CDR1 GTSNPN, CDR2 SVGIG (reference sequence). The CDR3 sequence is 13 residues long. Trimming took off 0 bases at V and 6 bases at J, with 11 bases between the two ends. Written as DNA, the CDR3 is TGTGCCTGGAGTGTACTAGGGGGGGCTGAAGCTTTCTTT. This translates into CAWSVLGGAEAFF.

The chain recombines TRBV6-5 with TRBJ1-1; possible D gene TRBD1, 6 bases. This CDR3 comprises 13 residues. The germline V gene encodes CDR1 MNHEY and CDR2 SVGAGI. V dropped 6 bases and J dropped 1 base, with 9 bases sitting between them. The CDR3, as DNA: TGTGCCAGCAGGTTACAGGGGAACACTGAAGCTTTCTTT. Translated: CASRLQGNTEAFF.

The rearrangement links TRBV15 to TRBJ2-1; no clear D. Germline V gene lookup returns CDR1 LNHNV and CDR2 YYDKDF (reference sequence). V lost 2 bases, J lost 5 bases, and 7 bases lay in between. This CDR3 has 13 amino acids. This CDR3 is CATSRWPHNEQFF. The DNA of the CDR3 is TGTGCCACCAGCAGATGGCCTCACAATGAGCAGTTCTTC.

The gene calls are TRBV9 and TRBJ1-6, with D perhaps TRBD1 (5 bases). Germline V gene lookup returns CDR1 SGDLS and CDR2 YYNGEE. The CDR3 covers 19 residues. Between the trimmed V and J ends, which lost 4 bases and 0 bases, there was a span of 20 bases. CDR3: CASSPEGYRGSSYNSPLHF. The CDR3 nucleotides are TGTGCCAGCAGCCCCGAGGGTTATCGGGGGAGCTCCTATAATTCACCCCTCCACTTT. The entire variable domain, with the rest obtained from reference TRBV9 and TRBJ1-6, is as follows: DSGVTQTPKHLITATGQRVTLRCSPRSGDLSVYWYQQSLDQGLQFLIQYYNGEERAKGNILERFSAQQFPDLHSELNLSSLELGDSALYFCASSPEGYRGSSYNSPLHFGNGTRLTVT.

The chain carries TRBV7-8 and TRBJ2-2; 8 nucleotides match TRBD1. This CDR3 comprises 15 residues. V shed 5 bases and J 4 bases; nucleotides not matched to a gene: 6. Per the germline V gene, CDR1 is SGHVS and CDR2 is FQNEAQ. CDR3 protein: CASSGTGSGTGELFF. As DNA, the CDR3 is TGTGCCAGCAGCGGGACAGGTTCCGGCACCGGGGAGCTGTTTTTT. The variable domain in full, with the rest retrieved from reference TRBV7-8 and TRBJ2-2, is GAGVSQSPRYKVAKRGQDVALRCDPISGHVSLFWYQQALGQGPEFLTYFQNEAQLDKSGLPSDRFFAERPEGSVSTLKIQRTQQEDSAVYLCASSGTGSGTGELFFGEGSRLTVL.

This rearrangement joins TRBV12-1 to TRBJ1-5; TRBD1 was called by the table and not checked on the DNA. TRBV12-1 is described as a pseudogene. The CDR3 covers 16 residues. The CDR3 here is CASSFEGGSGNQPQHF. The CDR3 nucleotides are TGTGCCAGCAGCTTTGAAGGGGGCAGCGGCAATCAGCCCCAGCATTTT.

V and J are TRBV12-3 or TRBV12-4 and TRBJ2-2; 9 bases align to TRBD1. V dropped 10 bases and J dropped 7; count of bases not matched to a gene: 7. The CDR3 is 13 residues long. CDR3 DNA: TGTGCCACTTACAGGGGGCTTAGCGGGGAGCTGTTTTTT. It yields the protein CATYRGLSGELFF.

The gene calls are TRBV10-1 and TRBJ1-2, with a weak D call TRBD1 (5 bases). This CDR3 has 13 residues. The V and J ends lost 4 bases and 4 bases respectively, with 10 bases between them. CDR1 and CDR2 from the germline V gene are WNHNN and SYGVQD (reference sequence). CDR3 sequence: CASSGIGAYGYTF. The CDR3 DNA is TGCGCCAGCAGTGGTATTGGGGCCTATGGCTACACCTTC.

The gene calls are TRBV5-4 and TRBJ2-1, with a possible D match to TRBD2 (6 bases). V lost 4 bases to trimming and J lost 2 bases, with 16 bases between them. CDR1 and CDR2 (germline): SGHNT, YYREEE (reference sequence). The CDR3 has 16 amino acids. The CDR3 protein is CASSPSRGLTYNEQFF. The CDR3 DNA reads TGTGCCAGCAGCCCTTCAAGGGGACTGACCTACAATGAGCAGTTCTTC. The full variable domain, with the rest looked up from reference TRBV5-4 and TRBJ2-1, is ETGVTQSPTHLIKTRGQQVTLRCSSQSGHNTVSWYQQALGQGPQFIFQYYREEENGRGNFPPRFSGLQFPNYSSELNVNALELDDSALYLCASSPSRGLTYNEQFFGPGTRLTVL.

V usage is TRBV4-3 and J usage is TRBJ1-4; no clear D gene. V lost 3 bases and J lost 3, with 14 bases in between. The CDR3 loop spans 16 amino acids. Germline V lookup: CDR1 LGHNA, CDR2 YSLEER. The CDR3 bases are TGCGCCAGCAGCCAGGCTTTGGCAGACTCTAATGAAAAACTGTTTTTT. Its protein product is CASSQALADSNEKLFF.

The chain joins TRBV18 to TRBJ2-1; 8 bases line up with TRBD2. The V and J ends lost 1 base and 8 bases, in that order; junction bases with no gene match: 7. Germline V lookup: CDR1 KGHSH, CDR2 LQKENI. This CDR3 has 15 residues. The CDR3 DNA sequence: TGTGCCAGCTCACCACGCGGACTAGCTAGCTATGAGCAGTTCTTC. Its protein is CASSPRGLASYEQFF.